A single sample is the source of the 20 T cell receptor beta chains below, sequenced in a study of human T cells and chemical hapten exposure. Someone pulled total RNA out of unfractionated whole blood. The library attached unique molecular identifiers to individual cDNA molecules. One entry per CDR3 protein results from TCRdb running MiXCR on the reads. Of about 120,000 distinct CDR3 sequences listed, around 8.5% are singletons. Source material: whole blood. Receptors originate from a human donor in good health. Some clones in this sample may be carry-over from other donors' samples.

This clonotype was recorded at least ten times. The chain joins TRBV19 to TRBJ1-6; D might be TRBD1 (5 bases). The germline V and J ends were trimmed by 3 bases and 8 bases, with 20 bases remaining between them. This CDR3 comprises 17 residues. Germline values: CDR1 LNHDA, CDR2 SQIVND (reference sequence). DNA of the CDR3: TGTGCCAGTAGTATGGGGACCAGGGACGTCGTTTATTCACCCCTCCACTTT. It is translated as CASSMGTRDVVYSPLHF.

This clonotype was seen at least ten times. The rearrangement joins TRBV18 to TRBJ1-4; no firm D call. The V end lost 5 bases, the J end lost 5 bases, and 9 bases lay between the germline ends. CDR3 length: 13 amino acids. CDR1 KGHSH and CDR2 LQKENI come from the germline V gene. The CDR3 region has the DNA TGTGCCAGCTCAACCGACATGAATGAAAAACTGTTTTTT. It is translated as CASSTDMNEKLFF.

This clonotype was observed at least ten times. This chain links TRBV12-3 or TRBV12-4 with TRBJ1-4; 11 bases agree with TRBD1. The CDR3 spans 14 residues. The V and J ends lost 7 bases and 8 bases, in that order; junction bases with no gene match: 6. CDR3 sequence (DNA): TGTGCCAGCACCATGGACAGGGGGCGGGAAAAACTGTTTTTT. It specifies CASTMDRGREKLFF.

The CDR3 here is CASSLNRGGVLTF. The CDR3 DNA is TGTGCCAGCAGTCTCAACAGGGGCGGCGTCCTGACTTTC. This rearrangement joins TRBV12-3 or TRBV12-4 to TRBJ2-6, with 7 bases fitting TRBD1. The length of the CDR3 is 13 residues. Trimming removed 5 bases from V and 12 bases from J; junction bases left unmatched: 7.

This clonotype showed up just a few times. CDR3 amino acids: CASSVDIRGLQELFF. Here the CDR3 DNA reads TGTGCCAGCAGCGTTGACATTAGGGGCCTCCAGGAGCTGTTTTTT. V and J are TRBV5-4 and TRBJ2-2, with a possible D match to TRBD1 (5 bases). Germline V gene data show CDR1 as SGHNT and CDR2 as YYREEE (reference sequence). This CDR3 contains 15 residues. V lost 4 bases and J lost 10, with 20 bases in between.

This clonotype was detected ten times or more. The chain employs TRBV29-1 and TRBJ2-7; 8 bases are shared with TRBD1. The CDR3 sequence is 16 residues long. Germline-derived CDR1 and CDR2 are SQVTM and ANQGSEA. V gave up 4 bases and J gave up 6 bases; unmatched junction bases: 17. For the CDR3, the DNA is TGCAGCGTTGCGGTGTTTGGGGCAGGGGGCGAGGGCGAGCAGTACTTC. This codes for CSVAVFGAGGEGEQYF.

CDR3 DNA: TGTGCCAGCACCTCTGATGAGGTGGGCGAGACCCAGTACTTC. As protein: CASTSDEVGETQYF. V gene TRBV11-2 combines with J gene TRBJ2-5; D is unclear. The CDR3 is made up of 14 amino acids. V dropped 7 bases and J dropped 5 bases, with 17 bases sitting between them. The germline gives CDR1 SGHAT, CDR2 FQNNGV.

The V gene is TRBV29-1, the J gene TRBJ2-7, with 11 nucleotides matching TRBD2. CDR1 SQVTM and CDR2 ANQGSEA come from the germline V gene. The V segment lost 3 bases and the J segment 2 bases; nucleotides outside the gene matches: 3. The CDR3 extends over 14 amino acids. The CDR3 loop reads CSVETSGEAYEQYF. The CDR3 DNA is TGCAGCGTTGAGACTAGCGGGGAGGCCTACGAGCAGTACTTC.

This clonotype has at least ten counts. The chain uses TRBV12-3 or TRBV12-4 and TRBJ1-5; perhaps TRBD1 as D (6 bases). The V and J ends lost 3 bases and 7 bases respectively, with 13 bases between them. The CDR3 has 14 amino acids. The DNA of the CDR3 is TGTGCCAGCAGTTTTGGGGGGCTCGGGCAGCCCCAGCATTTT. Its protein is CASSFGGLGQPQHF.

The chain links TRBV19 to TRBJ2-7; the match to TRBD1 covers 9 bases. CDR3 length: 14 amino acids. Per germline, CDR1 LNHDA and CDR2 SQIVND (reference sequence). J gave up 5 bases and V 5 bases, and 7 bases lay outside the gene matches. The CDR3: CASSGDRGFDEQYF. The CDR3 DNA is TGTGCCAGTAGTGGAGACAGGGGGTTCGACGAGCAGTACTTC.

In DNA form, the CDR3 reads TGTGCCAGTAGTCCTCGCACACAGGGTGAGCAGTTCTTC. As protein: CASSPRTQGEQFF. J is TRBJ2-1 and V is TRBV19; D is perhaps TRBD1 (6 bases). This CDR3 region has 13 residues. Germline CDR1 is LNHDA and CDR2 is SQIVND (reference sequence). V was shortened by 5 bases and J by 9 bases, with 14 bases between the two germline ends.

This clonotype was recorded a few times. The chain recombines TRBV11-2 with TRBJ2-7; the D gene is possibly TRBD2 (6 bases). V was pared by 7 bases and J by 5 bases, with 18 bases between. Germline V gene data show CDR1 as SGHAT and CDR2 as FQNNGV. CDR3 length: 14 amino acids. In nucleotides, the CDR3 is TGTGCCAGCACCACCTCGCGGAGGGCCGACGAGCAGTACTTC. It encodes CASTTSRRADEQYF.

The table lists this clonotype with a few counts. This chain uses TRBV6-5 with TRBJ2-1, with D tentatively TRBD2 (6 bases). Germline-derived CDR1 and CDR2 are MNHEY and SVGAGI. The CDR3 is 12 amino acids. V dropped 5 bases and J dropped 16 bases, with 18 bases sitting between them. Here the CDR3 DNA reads TGTGCCAGCAGTCGGGGAGGTCCCTTGGAATTCTTC. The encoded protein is CASSRGGPLEFF.

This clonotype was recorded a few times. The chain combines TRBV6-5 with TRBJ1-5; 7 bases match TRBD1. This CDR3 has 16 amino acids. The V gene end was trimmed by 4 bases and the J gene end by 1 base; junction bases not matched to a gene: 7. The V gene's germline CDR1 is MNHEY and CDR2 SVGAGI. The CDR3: CASSLVATGSNQPQHF. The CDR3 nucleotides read TGTGCCAGCAGTTTAGTAGCGACAGGGAGCAATCAGCCCCAGCATTTT.

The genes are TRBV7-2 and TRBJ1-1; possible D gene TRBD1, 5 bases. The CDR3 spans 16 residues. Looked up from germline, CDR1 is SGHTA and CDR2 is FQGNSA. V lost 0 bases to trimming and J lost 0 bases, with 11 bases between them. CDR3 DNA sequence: TGTGCCAGCAGCTTAGCGGCAGGGATGCTGAACACTGAAGCTTTCTTT. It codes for CASSLAAGMLNTEAFF. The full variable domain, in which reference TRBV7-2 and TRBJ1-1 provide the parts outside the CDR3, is GAGVSQSPSNKVTEKGKDVELRCDPISGHTALYWYRQSLGQGLEFLIYFQGNSAPDKSGLPSDRFSAERTGGSVSTLTIQRTQQEDSAVYLCASSLAAGMLNTEAFFGQGTRLTVV.

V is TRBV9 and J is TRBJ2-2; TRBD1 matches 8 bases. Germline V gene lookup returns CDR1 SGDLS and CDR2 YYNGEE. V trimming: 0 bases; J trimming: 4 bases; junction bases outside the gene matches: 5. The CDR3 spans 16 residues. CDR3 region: CASSVAVTGVTGELFF. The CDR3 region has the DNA TGTGCCAGCAGCGTAGCGGTGACAGGGGTCACCGGGGAGCTGTTTTTT.

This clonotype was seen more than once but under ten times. CDR3 region: CASSTQPGNEQFF. The CDR3 DNA reads TGTGCCAGCAGCACCCAGCCAGGGAATGAGCAGTTCTTC. This chain links TRBV3-1 with TRBJ2-1; a possible D gene is TRBD1 (5 bases). The ends were cut back, 5 bases at V and 7 bases at J, with 12 bases in the middle. This CDR3 is 13 amino acids long. Germline values: CDR1 LGHDT, CDR2 YNNKEL (reference sequence).

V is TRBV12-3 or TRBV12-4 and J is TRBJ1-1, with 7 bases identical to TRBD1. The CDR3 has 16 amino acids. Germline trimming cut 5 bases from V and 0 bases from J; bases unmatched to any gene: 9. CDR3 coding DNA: TGTGCCAGCAGTGGCCGGGACAGAGTTATGAACACTGAAGCTTTCTTT. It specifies CASSGRDRVMNTEAFF.

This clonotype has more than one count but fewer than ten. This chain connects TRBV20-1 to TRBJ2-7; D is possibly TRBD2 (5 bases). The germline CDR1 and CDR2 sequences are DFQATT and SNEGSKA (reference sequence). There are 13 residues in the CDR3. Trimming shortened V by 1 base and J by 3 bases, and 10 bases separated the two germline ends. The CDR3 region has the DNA TGCAGTGCTAGAGCGGGGATAGGCTACGAGCAGTACTTC. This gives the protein CSARAGIGYEQYF.

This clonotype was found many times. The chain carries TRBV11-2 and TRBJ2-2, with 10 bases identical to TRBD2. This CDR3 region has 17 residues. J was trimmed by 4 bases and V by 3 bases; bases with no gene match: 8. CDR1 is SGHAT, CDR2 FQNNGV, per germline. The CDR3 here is CASSFQSGRAPTGELFF. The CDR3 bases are TGTGCCAGCAGCTTTCAAAGCGGGAGGGCTCCCACCGGGGAGCTGTTTTTT.